A selection of T cell receptor beta chains follows, all from one sample in a study of cytomegalovirus exposure and HLA in healthy donors. Clones were sequenced by immunoSEQ multiplex PCR, and TCRdb holds only the in-frame ones, with some missing. Among 99,000 or so clones listed, roughly 79% were seen once. The sample consisted of PBMCs. The receptors derive from a male donor in good health and CMV-seronegative. CDR3s include the opening cysteine and the closing phenylalanine or tryptophan. The D gene is left open where the match is weak. A clone size is listed for some rows: how often the clone was seen (once, few, many), or a class if it is expanded.

d_call | clone_size | j_call | v_call | cdr3_nt | cdr3_aa
- | - | TRBJ2-1 | TRBV6-1 | TGTGCCAGCAGTGAAGCGCGGGGTAACCCGGCCAATGAGCAGTTCTTC | CASSEARGNPANEQFF
TRBD1 | - | TRBJ2-4 | TRBV7-9 | TGTGCCAGCAGGGGGGACAGGGAACTGAACATTCAGTACTTC | CASRGDRELNIQYF
TRBD2 | - | TRBJ2-2 | TRBV2 | TGTGCCAGCAGAGATGACCTAGCGGGAGTTGCCGGGGAGCTGTTTTTT | CASRDDLAGVAGELFF
TRBD1 | few | TRBJ1-5 | TRBV28 | TGTGCCAGCCCTCCTCACCAGGGACAGGGGAGCAATCAGCCCCAGCATTTT | CASPPHQGQGSNQPQHF
- | - | TRBJ2-7 | TRBV12-2 | TGTGCAAGTCGCTTAGAGGAGGGCAGCCCCTACGAGCAGTACTTC | CASRLEEGSPYEQYF
TRBD1 | - | TRBJ2-7 | TRBV7-9 | TGTGCCAGCAGCCATGACAGGGGGCGCTACGAGCAGTACTTC | CASSHDRGRYEQYF
- | - | TRBJ1-5 | TRBV28 | TGTGCCAGCATAGGGGGGGGCAGCCTTAGCAATCAGCCCCAGCATTTT | CASIGGGSLSNQPQHF
TRBD1 | few | TRBJ1-1 | TRBV4-1 | TGCGCCAGCAGGGGGAACTCGCGCGGGACAGGGGGCTGGAGCACTGAAGCTTTCTTT | CASRGNSRGTGGWSTEAFF
- | - | TRBJ1-2 | TRBV29-1 | TGCAGCGTCGGGTTGGGTGAGAGAAACTATGGCTACACCTTC | CSVGLGERNYGYTF
TRBD2 | - | TRBJ2-1 | TRBV19 | TGTGCCAGTCCGCGCGCGGGGGGGGCTTGGTTCTTC | CASPRAGGAWFF
TRBD1 | - | TRBJ1-2 | TRBV23-1 | TGCGCCAGCAGTCAAGTCTTACTACAGGGGGCTGACTATGGCTACACCTTC | CASSQVLLQGADYGYTF
TRBD2 | - | TRBJ2-7 | TRBV5-8 | TGTGCCAGAAGCACGGGGAGGGAGTACTTC | CARSTGREYF
TRBD2 | once | TRBJ2-3 | TRBV7-2 | TGTGCCAGCAGCCTTCGTGCCTCTAGCGGGGGGAGCCGCACAGATACGCAGTATTTT | CASSLRASSGGSRTDTQYF
TRBD2 | - | TRBJ2-7 | TRBV14 | TGTGCCAGCAGCTGGACTAGCGGACGCTACGAGCAGTACTTC | CASSWTSGRYEQYF
TRBD2 | - | TRBJ2-1 | TRBV5-4 | TGTGCCAGCAGCTTACCAGCGGGAGTTGTGAATGAGCAGTTCTTC | CASSLPAGVVNEQFF
TRBD1 | once | TRBJ1-2 | TRBV9 | TGTGCCAGCAGTCCCCTGGGACAGGGGATGAACTATGGCTACACCTTC | CASSPLGQGMNYGYTF
- | - | TRBJ1-2 | TRBV7-9 | TGTGCCAGCAGCTTAGTGTCTGTCTATGGCTACACCTTC | CASSLVSVYGYTF
- | - | TRBJ2-2 | TRBV7-9 | TGTTCCAGCAGCTTAAATCGGAGGGATTGGGACACCGGGGAGCTGTTTTTT | CSSSLNRRDWDTGELFF
TRBD1 | - | TRBJ2-7 | TRBV10-1 | TGCGCCAGCAGTGACTCTTTAGGGGGCTGGGGATACGAGCAGTACTTC | CASSDSLGGWGYEQYF
- | - | TRBJ2-5 | TRBV28 | TGTGCCAGCAGTTTAGGCGGGGCAGATGAACAAGAGACCCAGTACTTC | CASSLGGADEQETQYF
- | few | TRBJ2-7 | TRBV6-6 | TGTGTAGTGGGGGGGGCGGTCGGCTACGAGCAGTACTTC | CVVGGAVGYEQYF
TRBD2 | few | TRBJ2-7 | TRBV10-3 | TGTGCCATCAGTGAGGGCCTAGCGGGATTGTCCTCCTACGAGCAGTACTTC | CAISEGLAGLSSYEQYF
- | - | TRBJ2-7 | TRBV19 | TGTGCCAGTCCCACTCAATGGACGGGAGAGCAGTACTTC | CASPTQWTGEQYF
- | - | TRBJ2-1 | TRBV27 | TGTGCCAGCAGTGAGTTCACTGGGGGGTTATACAATGAGCAGTTCTTC | CASSEFTGGLYNEQFF
TRBD1 | - | TRBJ2-5 | TRBV27 | TGTGCCAGCAGTTTCGTAGAGAGGGGGCATGAGACCCAGTACTTC | CASSFVERGHETQYF
TRBD2 | - | TRBJ2-4 | TRBV28 | TGTGCCAGCAGTTTGCCAGGGAGGGGATCAAACCGAATAAACATTCAGTACTTC | CASSLPGRGSNRINIQYF
TRBD1 | - | TRBJ2-1 | TRBV10-3 | TGTGCCATCAGTGAGTCCCGACAGGGGGCGCCTAAGTTCTTC | CAISESRQGAPKFF
TRBD2 | - | TRBJ2-3 | TRBV7-3 | TGTGCCAGCAGCAGCGGGGGTGGGGATACGCAGTATTTT | CASSSGGGDTQYF
- | - | TRBJ1-4 | TRBV4-1 | TGCGCCAGCAGCCTCCTCGGACAGAGGACAACTAATGAAAAACTGTTTTTT | CASSLLGQRTTNEKLFF
TRBD2 | few | TRBJ2-1 | TRBV29-1 | TGCAGTATTAGCGGGGGCTCCTACAATGAGCAGTTCTTC | CSISGGSYNEQFF
- | once | TRBJ2-7 | TRBV28 | TGTGCCAGCAGTTCAGGGGTAGGAGAGCAGTACTTC | CASSSGVGEQYF
- | - | TRBJ1-2 | TRBV12-2 | TGTGCAAGTCGCTTAGCTAGGGAGGGACATGGTCATGGCTACACCTTC | CASRLAREGHGHGYTF
- | - | TRBJ2-2 | TRBV9 | TGTGCCAGCAGCGCCACTAGTCGGGATATCGGGGAGCTGTTTTTT | CASSATSRDIGELFF
- | - | TRBJ2-1 | TRBV28 | TGTGCCAGCAGTTTGGAGGGCTCCTACAATGAGCAGTTCTTC | CASSLEGSYNEQFF
TRBD1 | - | TRBJ1-1 | TRBV4-2 | TGTGCCAGCAGCCAAGAGGGACAGGGAAGGACTGAAGCTTTCTTT | CASSQEGQGRTEAFF
TRBD2 | - | TRBJ2-7 | TRBV29-1 | TGCAGCGTTCCCCGCCCCTTACTAGCGGGAGAGGGTTCCTACGAGCAGTACTTC | CSVPRPLLAGEGSYEQYF
- | - | TRBJ1-3 | TRBV30 | TGTGCCTGGAGTTTGAGCTCTGGAAACACCATATATTTT | CAWSLSSGNTIYF
- | once | TRBJ1-2 | TRBV7-9 | TGTGCCAGCAACCCAGAAGGGGCGTCTGGCTACACCTTC | CASNPEGASGYTF
- | - | TRBJ2-5 | TRBV6-1 | TGTGCCAGCAGTGAAGGCGGGACAGTAGAGACCCAGTACTTC | CASSEGGTVETQYF
TRBD2 | - | TRBJ2-2 | TRBV7-9 | TGTGCCAGCAGCTCGTTTACTAGCGGGAACACCGGGGAGCTGTTTTTT | CASSSFTSGNTGELFF
TRBD1 | - | TRBJ1-4 | TRBV2 | TGTGCCAGCAGTGGAAGCGGACAGGGGGTCGGGGTAACTAATGAAAAACTGTTTTTT | CASSGSGQGVGVTNEKLFF
TRBD2 | - | TRBJ2-6 | TRBV5-4 | TGTGCCAGCAGCTTAGCGGGAGCCGTCTCTGGGGCCAGCGTCCTGACTTTC | CASSLAGAVSGASVLTF